The clone carrying this TCR beta chain was observed many times. The antigen is unknown. The V gene's germline CDR1 is MDHEN and CDR2 SYDVKM. V was clipped by 5 bases and J by 3 bases; unmatched bases: 2. The CDR3 contains 14 residues. Amplified TCR beta CDR3 regions came from RNA transcripts. Using the HTBI primer set, a first-round RT-PCR was run on the TCR CDR3. Each CDR3 protein gets one entry after TCRdb re-called the multiplex PCR reads with MiXCR. Seen here are hundreds of thousands of distinct CDR3 sequences, 13% to 15% observed once, and the top ten hold about 12%. This specimen comes from a study of T cells in Graves' hyperthyroidism and ophthalmopathy. Study-wide results and limits: Prediction of ophthalmopathy progression came a median around 6.5 months pre-onset.

V is TRBV28 and J is TRBJ2-7; 12 bases fit TRBD2. The sequence was collected from a woman between 45 and 60 years old with Graves' ophthalmopathy. Material for sequencing was blood. CDR3 in amino acids: CASSTSGRIYEQYF. CDR3 coding DNA: TGTGCCAGCAGTACTAGCGGGAGGATCTACGAGCAGTACTTC.